This T cell receptor (beta chain) was documented in a study of OX40 agonist ivuxolimab in advanced cancers. General observations from the study: On average, CD8+ T cells showed a greater number of expanded clones than CD4+.

V dropped 6 bases and J dropped 9; count of bases not matched to a gene: 5. Germline values: CDR1 WSHSY, CDR2 SAAADI. The CDR3 is 14 residues long. In the case of this clone: What it binds is unknown.

Sequencing was performed with immunoSEQ multiplex PCR; in TCRdb, only in-frame clones are kept and a portion is missing. The sample includes nearly 20,000 clones, 80% to 90% of them seen just once. This rearrangement joins TRBV10-2 to TRBJ2-1, with 13 bases that match TRBD2. This TCR was sampled from an adult with an advanced solid tumor such as melanoma, head and neck, liver or kidney cancer. Sample: CD4+ or CD8+ T cells sorted from blood, taken in a trial of the OX40 agonist ivuxolimab. The CDR3 spells CASSGLAGVGEQFF. CDR3 DNA: TGCGCCAGCAGCGGACTAGCGGGAGTGGGTGAGCAGTTCTTC.